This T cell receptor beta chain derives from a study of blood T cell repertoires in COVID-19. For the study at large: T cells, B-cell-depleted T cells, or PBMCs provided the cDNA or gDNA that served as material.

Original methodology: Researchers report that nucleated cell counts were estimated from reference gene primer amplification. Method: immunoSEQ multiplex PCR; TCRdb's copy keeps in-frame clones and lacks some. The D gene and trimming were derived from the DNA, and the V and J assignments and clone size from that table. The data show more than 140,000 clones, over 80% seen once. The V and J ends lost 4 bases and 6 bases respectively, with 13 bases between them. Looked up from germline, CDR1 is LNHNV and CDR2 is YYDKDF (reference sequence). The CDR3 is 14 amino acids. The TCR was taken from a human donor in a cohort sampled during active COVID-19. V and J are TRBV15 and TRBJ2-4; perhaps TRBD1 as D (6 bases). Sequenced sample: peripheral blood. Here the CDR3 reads CATSKNRVGNIQYF. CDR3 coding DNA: TGTGCCACCAGCAAAAACAGGGTTGGAAACATTCAGTACTTC.